These T cell receptor beta chains were read from a single sample in a study of blood T cell repertoires in COVID-19. Here immunoSEQ multiplex PCR was the method, and the copy in TCRdb shows in-frame clones only, minus some. In the table there are around 59,000 clones, over 75% of which are singletons. Sequenced material: peripheral blood. These receptors came from a human donor in a cohort sampled during active COVID-19. CDR3s include the opening cysteine and the closing phenylalanine or tryptophan. Fields, in order: V gene, J gene, CDR3 length, D gene, clone size, CDR3 DNA, CDR3 protein. The D gene is left open where the match is weak. Not all rows give a size; the values are once, few, many and, for expanded clones, a class.

TRBV15	TRBJ1-3	17	TRBD1	-	TGTGCCACCAGCAGACCCGGGGACAGGGTCTCTGGAAACACCATATATTTT	CATSRPGDRVSGNTIYF
TRBV18	TRBJ1-5	15	TRBD1	once	TGTGCCAGCTCATCTTCCGGGACAGGGAGTCAGCCCCAGCATTTT	CASSSSGTGSQPQHF
TRBV5-1	TRBJ2-2	14	-	-	TGCGCCACGTCCCAAAGGACTAACACCGGGGAGCTGTTTTTT	CATSQRTNTGELFF
TRBV24-1	TRBJ2-1	16	TRBD1	-	TGTGCCACCAGTGATTTAGGGACAGCAGCCTACAATGAGCAGTTCTTC	CATSDLGTAAYNEQFF
TRBV2	TRBJ2-7	14	-	-	TGTGCCAGCAGTGGCCGGACTATTACCTACGAGCAGTACTTC	CASSGRTITYEQYF
TRBV21-1	TRBJ1-2	17	-	once	TGTGCCAGCAGCATGGGTGTGTCATGGGCGCGTCACTATGGCTACACCTTC	CASSMGVSWARHYGYTF
TRBV19	TRBJ2-1	16	TRBD2	-	TGTGCCAGTACTAAAACGGCAGCGGGAGTCTACAATGAGCAGTTCTTC	CASTKTAAGVYNEQFF
TRBV7-9	TRBJ2-3	16	-	-	TGTGCCAGCAGCCTAGGGTCTTCCCTTAGCGCAGATACGCAGTATTTT	CASSLGSSLSADTQYF
TRBV19	TRBJ2-7	16	-	-	TGTGCCAGTAGTATCGGTGGTTTAGGGGTCTCCTACGAGCAGTACTTC	CASSIGGLGVSYEQYF
TRBV25-1	TRBJ2-1	16	-	-	TGTGCCAGCAGTGGTCCTGGAGGGGCTCAAAGCAATGAGCAGTTCTTC	CASSGPGGAQSNEQFF
TRBV18	TRBJ2-7	13	TRBD1	-	TGTGCCAGCTCACGCGGGACAGGGGGCGAGCAGTACTTC	CASSRGTGGEQYF
TRBV3-1/TRBV3-2	TRBJ2-7	17	TRBD2	-	TGTGCCAGCAGCGATGGACTAGCGGGAGCAAGATCCTACGAGCAGTACTTC	CASSDGLAGARSYEQYF
TRBV9	TRBJ1-1	14	TRBD1	-	TGTGCCAGCAGCGTAATGACAGGGGACACTGAAGCTTTCTTT	CASSVMTGDTEAFF
TRBV4-1	TRBJ1-5	12	-	few	TGCGCCAGCAGCCAAGTCGGTCAGCCCCAGCATTTT	CASSQVGQPQHF
TRBV19	TRBJ2-1	16	TRBD1	-	TGTGCCAGTACCAAGAAGGGACAGGGGGCGCGAAATGAGCAGTTCTTC	CASTKKGQGARNEQFF